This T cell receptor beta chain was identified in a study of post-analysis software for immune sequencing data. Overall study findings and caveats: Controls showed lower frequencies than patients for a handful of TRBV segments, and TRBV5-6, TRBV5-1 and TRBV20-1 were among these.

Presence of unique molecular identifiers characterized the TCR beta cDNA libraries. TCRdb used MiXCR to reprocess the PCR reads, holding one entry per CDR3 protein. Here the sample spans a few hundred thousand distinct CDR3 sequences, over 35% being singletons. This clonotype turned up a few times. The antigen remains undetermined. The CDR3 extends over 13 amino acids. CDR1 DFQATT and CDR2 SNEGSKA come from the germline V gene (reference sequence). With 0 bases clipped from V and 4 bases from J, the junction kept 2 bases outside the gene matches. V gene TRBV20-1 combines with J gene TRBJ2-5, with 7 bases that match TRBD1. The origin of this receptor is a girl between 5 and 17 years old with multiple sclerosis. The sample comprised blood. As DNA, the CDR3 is TGCAGTGCTAGAGATACAGGGGTAGAGACCCAGTACTTC. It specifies CSARDTGVETQYF.